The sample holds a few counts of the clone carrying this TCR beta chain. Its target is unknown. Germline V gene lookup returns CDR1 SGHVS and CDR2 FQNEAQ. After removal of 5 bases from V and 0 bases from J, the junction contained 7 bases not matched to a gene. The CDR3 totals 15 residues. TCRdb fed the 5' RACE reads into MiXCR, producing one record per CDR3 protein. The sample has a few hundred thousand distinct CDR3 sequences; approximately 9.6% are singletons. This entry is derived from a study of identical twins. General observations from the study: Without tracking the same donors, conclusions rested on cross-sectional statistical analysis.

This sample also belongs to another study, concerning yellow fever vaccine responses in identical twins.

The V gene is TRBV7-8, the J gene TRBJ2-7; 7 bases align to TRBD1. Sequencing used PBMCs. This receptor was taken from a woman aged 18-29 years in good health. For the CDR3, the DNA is TGTGCCAGCAGCCCCAACCGGGACAGCTCCTACGAGCAGTACTTC. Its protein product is CASSPNRDSSYEQYF.